The rows below give T cell receptor beta chains drawn from one sample of a study of blood T cell repertoires in COVID-19. The assay was immunoSEQ multiplex PCR, and TCRdb's table has in-frame clones only and misses some. The data hold 200,000 to 250,000 clones, with about 83% observed a single time. Source material: peripheral blood. The receptors were gathered from a young woman with COVID-19, enrolled during active disease. The CDR3 runs from the conserved cysteine through the conserved F or W. The order of the fields is D gene, clone size, J gene, V gene, CDR3 protein, CDR3 DNA. The D gene is left open where the match is weak. Size tells how often a clone was seen (once, few, many) or the class of an expanded clone, and some rows leave it out.

TRBD1,NA,TRBJ2-7,TRBV9,CASSVEGGGYEQYF,TGTGCCAGCAGCGTAGAAGGGGGCGGCTACGAGCAGTACTTC
TRBD1,NA,TRBJ1-3,TRBV7-9,CASRLPGQERENTIYF,TGTGCCAGCAGACTTCCGGGACAGGAACGGGAAAACACCATATATTTT
NA,NA,TRBJ1-1,TRBV29-1,CSVPMNTEAFF,TGCAGCGTTCCCATGAACACTGAAGCTTTCTTT
NA,NA,TRBJ2-2,TRBV24-1,CATLGQPNTGELFF,TGTGCCACCTTGGGACAACCGAACACCGGGGAGCTGTTTTTT
NA,NA,TRBJ2-2,TRBV5-1,CASSLETVGTGELFF,TGCGCCAGCAGCTTGGAGACAGTTGGGACCGGGGAGCTGTTTTTT
TRBD1,NA,TRBJ1-5,TRBV12-5,CASGPLTPGTEDQPQHF,TGTGCTAGTGGCCCCCTAACCCCCGGGACAGAGGATCAGCCCCAGCATTTT
TRBD2,once,TRBJ2-3,TRBV5-1,CASSSPGLAGAGGTDTQYF,TGCGCCAGCAGCTCCCCGGGACTAGCGGGCGCGGGGGGCACAGATACGCAGTATTTT
NA,NA,TRBJ1-2,TRBV30,CAWSAGFGYTF,TGTGCCTGGAGCGCAGGGTTCGGCTACACCTTC
NA,NA,TRBJ2-7,TRBV28,CASSLGGSYEQYF,TGTGCCAGCAGTTTAGGGGGGAGCTACGAGCAGTACTTC
NA,NA,TRBJ1-5,TRBV3-1/TRBV3-2,CASSHLREHLHSNQPQHF,TGTGCCAGCAGCCACCTGAGGGAACACTTACATAGCAATCAGCCCCAGCATTTT
TRBD1,NA,TRBJ2-2,TRBV28,CASSVTGVGNTGELFF,TGTGCCAGCAGTGTGACAGGGGTTGGGAACACCGGGGAGCTGTTTTTT
NA,few,TRBJ1-5,TRBV19,CASSTDTSNQPQHF,TGTGCCAGTAGTACGGACACGAGCAATCAGCCCCAGCATTTT
TRBD2,NA,TRBJ2-7,TRBV19,CASSIRRGSSYEQYF,TGTGCCAGTAGTATCCGGCGGGGGAGCTCCTACGAGCAGTACTTC
TRBD1,NA,TRBJ2-1,TRBV7-2,CASSFTGGAGNEQFF,TGTGCCAGCAGCTTTACAGGGGGCGCGGGGAATGAGCAGTTCTTC
NA,NA,TRBJ2-3,TRBV9,CASSLGGGGTTDTQYF,TGTGCCAGCAGCTTGGGTGGCGGCGGGACCACAGATACGCAGTATTTT
NA,NA,TRBJ1-3,TRBV7-9,CASSLMTGLGNTIYF,TGTGCCAGCAGCCTGATGACAGGCCTAGGAAACACCATATATTTT
TRBD1,NA,TRBJ1-5,TRBV19,CAGGQGGGNQPQHF,TGTGCCGGGGGACAGGGAGGCGGCAATCAGCCCCAGCATTTT
TRBD2,NA,TRBJ2-4,TRBV5-4,CASSLASGGDIQYF,TGTGCCAGCAGCTTGGCTAGCGGGGGGGACATTCAGTACTTC
TRBD2,NA,TRBJ2-4,TRBV3-1/TRBV3-2,CASSPFPSGLNIQYF,TGTGCCAGCAGCCCCTTTCCTAGCGGTTTAAACATTCAGTACTTC
NA,NA,TRBJ1-3,TRBV9,CASSWRGGNTIYF,TGTGCCAGCAGCTGGAGGGGAGGAAACACCATATATTTT
TRBD2,NA,TRBJ2-1,TRBV14,CASSLGRYNEQFF,TGTGCCAGCAGCCTCGGGAGGTACAATGAGCAGTTCTTC
NA,NA,TRBJ2-7,TRBV5-1,CASSLRTGVGEQYF,TGCGCCAGCAGCTTGCGGACGGGGGTTGGCGAGCAGTACTTC
NA,NA,TRBJ2-5,TRBV10-2,CASSIRGSRETQYF,TGCGCCAGCAGTATTAGGGGGAGCAGGGAGACCCAGTACTTC
TRBD1,once,TRBJ2-5,TRBV10-3,CAMGQEPQETQYF,TGTGCCATGGGACAGGAGCCGCAGGAGACCCAGTACTTC
NA,NA,TRBJ2-5,TRBV6-2/TRBV6-3,CASSQYTRKTQYF,TGTGCCAGCAGCCAATATACTAGGAAGACCCAGTACTTC
TRBD1,NA,TRBJ2-7,TRBV29-1,CSVLGDSYYEQYF,TGCAGCGTCCTCGGGGACAGCTACTACGAGCAGTACTTC
NA,NA,TRBJ1-2,TRBV2,CASSEERVLLTNYGYTF,TGTGCCAGCAGTGAAGAACGGGTATTACTCACTAACTATGGCTACACCTTC
TRBD2,NA,TRBJ2-7,TRBV6-2/TRBV6-3,CASSYNAAGGVYF,TGTGCCAGCAGTTACAACGCGGCGGGAGGGGTGTACTTC
TRBD1,NA,TRBJ2-5,TRBV2,CASSEAGTGGQETQYF,TGTGCCAGCAGTGAAGCCGGGACAGGGGGACAGGAGACCCAGTACTTC
TRBD1,few,TRBJ1-2,TRBV5-4,CASSSGLRGYGYTF,TGTGCCAGCAGCTCGGGGCTCAGGGGGTATGGCTACACCTTC
NA,NA,TRBJ2-7,TRBV6-1,CASSEGWDSSYEQYF,TGTGCCAGCAGTGAAGGTTGGGACTCCTCCTACGAGCAGTACTTC
TRBD1,NA,TRBJ1-1,TRBV11-2,CASSDRDRIDHRGAFF,TGTGCCAGCAGCGACCGGGACAGGATAGATCATAGGGGAGCTTTCTTT
NA,NA,TRBJ2-3,TRBV24-1,CATSDFGGRSTDTQYF,TGTGCCACCAGTGATTTTGGCGGGCGAAGCACAGATACGCAGTATTTT
NA,NA,TRBJ2-7,TRBV28,CASSLWATSYEQYF,TGTGCCAGCAGTTTGTGGGCTACCTCCTACGAGCAGTACTTC
TRBD1,NA,TRBJ2-7,TRBV30,CAWRPGQGIEQYF,TGTGCCTGGAGACCGGGACAGGGTATAGAGCAGTACTTC
NA,once,TRBJ1-1,TRBV7-2,CASSLAGRLMNTEAFF,TGTGCCAGCAGCTTAGCAGGTAGACTAATGAACACTGAAGCTTTCTTT
TRBD1,NA,TRBJ2-7,TRBV12-3/TRBV12-4,CASSVDRGYEQYF,TGTGCCAGCAGTGTGGACAGGGGCTACGAGCAGTACTTC
TRBD1,once,TRBJ1-5,TRBV6-2/TRBV6-3,CASSDRGRTYNGNQPQHF,TGTGCCAGCAGTGACAGGGGCAGAACTTATAACGGCAATCAGCCCCAGCATTTT
NA,NA,TRBJ1-5,TRBV30,CACPGAAGPRNQPQHF,TGTGCCTGCCCAGGGGCTGCCGGGCCCCGCAATCAGCCCCAGCATTTT
TRBD1,NA,TRBJ2-1,TRBV30,CAWRGTGTYNEQFF,TGTGCCTGGCGGGGGACAGGGACCTACAATGAGCAGTTCTTC
NA,NA,TRBJ2-3,TRBV5-4,CASSLDEGATDTQYF,TGTGCCAGCAGCTTGGATGAGGGAGCAACAGATACGCAGTATTTT
TRBD1,few,TRBJ1-5,TRBV18,CASSLGTGDQPQHF,TGTGCCAGCTCACTGGGGACAGGAGATCAGCCCCAGCATTTT
TRBD2,NA,TRBJ2-7,TRBV4-3,CASSQDLAGGWDYEQYF,TGCGCCAGCAGCCAAGATCTGGCGGGGGGCTGGGACTACGAGCAGTACTTC
NA,NA,TRBJ2-3,TRBV28,CASSFTDSGIDTQYF,TGTGCCAGCAGTTTCACGGACAGCGGTATAGATACGCAGTATTTT
NA,NA,TRBJ2-7,TRBV7-2,CASSPLYEQYF,TGTGCCAGCAGCCCTCTCTACGAGCAGTACTTC
TRBD1,NA,TRBJ2-2,TRBV2,CASRVGGGTGELFF,TGTGCCAGCAGAGTAGGGGGCGGCACCGGGGAGCTGTTTTTT
NA,few,TRBJ2-1,TRBV5-1,CASSFNKDNEQFF,TGCGCCAGCAGCTTTAACAAAGACAATGAGCAGTTCTTC
NA,NA,TRBJ1-1,TRBV30,CACRQTEAFF,TGTGCCTGCCGACAAACTGAAGCTTTCTTT
NA,NA,TRBJ1-5,TRBV7-2,CASSLADWGQPQHF,TGTGCCAGCAGCTTAGCGGATTGGGGCCAGCCCCAGCATTTT
NA,NA,TRBJ1-4,TRBV7-8,CASSLSTGRNNEKLFF,TGTGCCAGCAGCTTAAGCACAGGGCGTAATAATGAAAAACTGTTTTTT
NA,NA,TRBJ2-2,TRBV9,CASSVTVGGIGELFF,TGTGCCAGCAGCGTAACCGTCGGCGGTATCGGGGAGCTGTTTTTT
TRBD1,NA,TRBJ2-2,TRBV10-1,CANTGGCTGELFF,TGCGCCAATACAGGGGGTTGCACCGGGGAGCTGTTTTTT
NA,NA,TRBJ2-1,TRBV6-1,CASSGWGDRPYNEQFF,TGTGCCAGCAGTGGATGGGGGGACAGACCCTACAATGAGCAGTTCTTC
TRBD1,NA,TRBJ2-5,TRBV24-1,CATSDSGQGIQETQYF,TGTGCCACCAGTGACTCGGGACAGGGGATCCAAGAGACCCAGTACTTC
TRBD1,NA,TRBJ1-2,TRBV5-4,CASSLRQGNYGYTF,TGTGCCAGCAGCTTGCGACAGGGAAACTATGGCTACACCTTC
TRBD2,few,TRBJ2-2,TRBV7-2,CASSLSSGGELFF,TGTGCCAGCAGCTTGTCTAGCGGCGGGGAGCTGTTTTTT
TRBD2,once,TRBJ2-1,TRBV20-1,CSASKWRTSGNEQFF,TGCAGTGCTAGTAAGTGGCGGACTAGCGGCAATGAGCAGTTCTTC
TRBD1,NA,TRBJ1-1,TRBV3-1/TRBV3-2,CASSQVRGQGARAFF,TGTGCCAGCAGCCAAGTTAGGGGACAGGGGGCGCGGGCTTTCTTT
NA,once,TRBJ1-2,TRBV4-1,CASSLTMGPGGGYTF,TGCGCCAGCAGCCTCACCATGGGGCCGGGAGGAGGCTACACCTTC